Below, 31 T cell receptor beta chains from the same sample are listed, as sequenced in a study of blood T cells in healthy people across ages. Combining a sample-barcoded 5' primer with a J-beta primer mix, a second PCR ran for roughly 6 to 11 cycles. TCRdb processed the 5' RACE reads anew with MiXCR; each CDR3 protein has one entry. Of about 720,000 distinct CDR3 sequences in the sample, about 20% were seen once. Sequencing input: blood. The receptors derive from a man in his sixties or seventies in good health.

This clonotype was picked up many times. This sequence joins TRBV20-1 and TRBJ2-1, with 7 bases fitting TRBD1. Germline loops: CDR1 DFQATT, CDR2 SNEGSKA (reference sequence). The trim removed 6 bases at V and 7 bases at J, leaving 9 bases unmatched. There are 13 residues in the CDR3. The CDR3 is CSAWSGGRNEQFF. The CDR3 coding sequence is TGCAGTGCCTGGTCAGGGGGTAGGAATGAGCAGTTCTTC.

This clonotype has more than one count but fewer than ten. CDR3 nucleotides: TGCAGCGTTGAGACTAGCGGTTACAATGAGCAGTTCTTC. Translation gives CSVETSGYNEQFF. The gene calls are TRBV29-1 and TRBJ2-7; the match to TRBD2 covers 9 bases. Near its end, the DNA agrees better with TRBJ2-1, so the J call may be wrong. This CDR3 is built from 13 residues. Germline V gene data show CDR1 as SQVTM and CDR2 as ANQGSEA.

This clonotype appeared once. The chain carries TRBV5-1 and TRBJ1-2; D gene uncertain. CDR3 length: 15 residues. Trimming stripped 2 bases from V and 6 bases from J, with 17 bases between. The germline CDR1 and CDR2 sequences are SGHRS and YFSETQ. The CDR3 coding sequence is TGCGCCAGCAGCTTAGATGGACGGACCACAAATGGCTACACCTTC. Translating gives CASSLDGRTTNGYTF.

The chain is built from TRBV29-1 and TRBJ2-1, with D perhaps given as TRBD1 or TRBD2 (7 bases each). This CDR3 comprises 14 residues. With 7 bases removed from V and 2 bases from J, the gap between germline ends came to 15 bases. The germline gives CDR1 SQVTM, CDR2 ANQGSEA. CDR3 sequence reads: CSAGGDSPYNEQFF. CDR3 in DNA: TGCAGCGCAGGGGGGGACTCGCCCTACAATGAGCAGTTCTTC.

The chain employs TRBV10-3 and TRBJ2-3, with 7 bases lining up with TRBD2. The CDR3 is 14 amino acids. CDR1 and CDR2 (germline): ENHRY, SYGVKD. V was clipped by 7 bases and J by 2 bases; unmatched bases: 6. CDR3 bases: TGTGCCATCACCTCAAGCGGGGACACAGATACGCAGTATTTT. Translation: CAITSSGDTDTQYF.

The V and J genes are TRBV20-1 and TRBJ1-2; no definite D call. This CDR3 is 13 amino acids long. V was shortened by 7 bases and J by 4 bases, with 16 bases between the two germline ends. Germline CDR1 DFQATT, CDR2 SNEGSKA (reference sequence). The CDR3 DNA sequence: TGCAGTGGTAACCCACCGGTGGGCTATGGCTACACCTTC. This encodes CSGNPPVGYGYTF.

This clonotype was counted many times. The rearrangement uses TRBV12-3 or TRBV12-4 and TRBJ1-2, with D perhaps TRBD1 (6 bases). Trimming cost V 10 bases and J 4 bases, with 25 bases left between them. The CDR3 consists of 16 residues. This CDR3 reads CATNGAVGAWVYGYTF. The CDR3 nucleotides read TGTGCCACCAACGGTGCCGTGGGGGCGTGGGTCTATGGCTACACCTTC.

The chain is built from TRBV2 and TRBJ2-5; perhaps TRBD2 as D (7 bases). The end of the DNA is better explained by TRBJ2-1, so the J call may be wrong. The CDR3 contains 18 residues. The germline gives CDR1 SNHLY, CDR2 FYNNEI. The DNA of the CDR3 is TGTGCCAGCAGTGAGAGGGGGACTACCTTTAAGTATGCGAATGAGCAGTTCTTC. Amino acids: CASSERGTTFKYANEQFF.

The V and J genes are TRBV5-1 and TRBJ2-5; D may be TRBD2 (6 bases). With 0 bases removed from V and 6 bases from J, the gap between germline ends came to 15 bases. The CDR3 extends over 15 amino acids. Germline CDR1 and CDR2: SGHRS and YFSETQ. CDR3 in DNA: TGCGCCAGCAGCTTGGCCTTGAGCGGGCTAAAGACCCAGTACTTC. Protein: CASSLALSGLKTQYF.

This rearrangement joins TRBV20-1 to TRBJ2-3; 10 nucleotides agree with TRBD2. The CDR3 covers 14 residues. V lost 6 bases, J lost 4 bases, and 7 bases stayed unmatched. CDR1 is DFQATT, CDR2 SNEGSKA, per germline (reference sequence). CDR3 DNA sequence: TGCAGTGCAGCTGGACTAGCGGCCTCAGATACGCAGTATTTT. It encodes CSAAGLAASDTQYF.

The DNA for the CDR3 is TGCAGCGTTGTGCGGGGGGGCGATGAAAAACTGTTTTTT. Amino acids: CSVVRGGDEKLFF. The J gene is TRBJ1-4, the V gene TRBV29-1; possibly TRBD1 for D (6 bases). CDR3 length: 13 amino acids. V was trimmed by 4 bases and J by 6 bases, leaving 12 bases between them. CDR1 is SQVTM and CDR2 is ANQGSEA in the germline V gene.

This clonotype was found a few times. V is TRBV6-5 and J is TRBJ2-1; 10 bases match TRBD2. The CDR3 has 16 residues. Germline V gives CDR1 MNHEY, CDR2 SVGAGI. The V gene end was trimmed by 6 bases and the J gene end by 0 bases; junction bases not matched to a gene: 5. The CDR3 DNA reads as TGTGCCAGCAGCTCCCTAGCGGGAGTCTCCTACAATGAGCAGTTCTTC. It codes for CASSSLAGVSYNEQFF.

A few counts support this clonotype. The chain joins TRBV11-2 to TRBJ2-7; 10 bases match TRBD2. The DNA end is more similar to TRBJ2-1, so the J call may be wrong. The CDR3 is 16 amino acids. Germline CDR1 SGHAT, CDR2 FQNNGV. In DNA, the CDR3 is TGTGCCAGCAGCTTCGAACTAGCGGGGCTATACAATGAGCAGTTCTTC. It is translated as CASSFELAGLYNEQFF.

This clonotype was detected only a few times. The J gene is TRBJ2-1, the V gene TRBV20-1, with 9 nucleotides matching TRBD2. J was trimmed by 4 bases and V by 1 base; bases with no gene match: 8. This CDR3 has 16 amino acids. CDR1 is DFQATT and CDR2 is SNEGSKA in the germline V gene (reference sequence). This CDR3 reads CSARAGSGGSYNEQFF. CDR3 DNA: TGCAGTGCTAGAGCCGGTAGCGGGGGATCTTACAATGAGCAGTTCTTC.

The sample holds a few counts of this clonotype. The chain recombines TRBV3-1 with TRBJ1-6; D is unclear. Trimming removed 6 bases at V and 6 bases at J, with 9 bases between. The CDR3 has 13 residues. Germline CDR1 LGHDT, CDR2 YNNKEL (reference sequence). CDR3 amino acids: CASSSAFNSPLHF. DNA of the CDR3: TGTGCCAGCAGTTCCGCTTTTAATTCACCCCTCCACTTT.

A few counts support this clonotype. The CDR3 DNA reads TGTGCCAGCAGCCAAGATCTGGGACTAGCGGGAGACAATGAGCAGTTCTTC. This codes for CASSQDLGLAGDNEQFF. The chain uses TRBV14 and TRBJ2-1, with 14 bases matching TRBD2. The J segment lost 5 bases and the V segment lost 0 bases, leaving 3 bases of the junction unmatched. CDR3 length: 17 residues. Looked up from germline, CDR1 is SGHDN and CDR2 is FVKESK.

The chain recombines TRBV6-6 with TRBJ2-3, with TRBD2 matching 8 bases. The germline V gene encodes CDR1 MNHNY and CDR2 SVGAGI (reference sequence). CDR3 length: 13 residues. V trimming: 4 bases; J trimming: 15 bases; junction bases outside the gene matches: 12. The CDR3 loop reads CASSSTRRGDGYF. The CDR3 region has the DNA TGTGCCAGCAGTTCTACTAGGCGGGGGGACGGTTATTTT.

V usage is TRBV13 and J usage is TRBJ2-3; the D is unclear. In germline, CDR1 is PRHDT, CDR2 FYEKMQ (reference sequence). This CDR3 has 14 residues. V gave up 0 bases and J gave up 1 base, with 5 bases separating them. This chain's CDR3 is CASSLGHRTDTQYF. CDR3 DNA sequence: TGTGCCAGCAGCTTAGGGCACCGCACAGATACGCAGTATTTT.

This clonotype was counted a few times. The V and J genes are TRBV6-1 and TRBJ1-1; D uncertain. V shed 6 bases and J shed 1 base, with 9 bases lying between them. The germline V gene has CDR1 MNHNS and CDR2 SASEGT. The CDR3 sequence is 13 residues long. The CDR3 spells CASRIDANTEAFF. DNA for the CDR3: TGTGCCAGCAGAATCGACGCGAACACTGAAGCTTTCTTT.

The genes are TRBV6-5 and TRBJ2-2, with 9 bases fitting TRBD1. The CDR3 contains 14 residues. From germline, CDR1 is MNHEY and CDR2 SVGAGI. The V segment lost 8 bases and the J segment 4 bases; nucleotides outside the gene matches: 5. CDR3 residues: CASSQQGATGELFF. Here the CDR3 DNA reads TGTGCCAGCTCGCAACAGGGGGCCACCGGGGAGCTGTTTTTT.

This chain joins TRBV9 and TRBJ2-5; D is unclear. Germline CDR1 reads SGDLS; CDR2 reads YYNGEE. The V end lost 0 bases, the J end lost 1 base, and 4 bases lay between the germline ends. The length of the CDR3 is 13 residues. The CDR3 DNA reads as TGTGCCAGCAGCGTAGTTGGCCAAGAGACCCAGTACTTC. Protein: CASSVVGQETQYF.

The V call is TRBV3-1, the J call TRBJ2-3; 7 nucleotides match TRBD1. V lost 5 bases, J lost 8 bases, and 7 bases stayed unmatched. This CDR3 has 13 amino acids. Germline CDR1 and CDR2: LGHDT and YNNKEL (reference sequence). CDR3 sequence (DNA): TGTGCCAGCAGCTACGACAGGGCTCGTACGCAGTATTTT. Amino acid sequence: CASSYDRARTQYF.

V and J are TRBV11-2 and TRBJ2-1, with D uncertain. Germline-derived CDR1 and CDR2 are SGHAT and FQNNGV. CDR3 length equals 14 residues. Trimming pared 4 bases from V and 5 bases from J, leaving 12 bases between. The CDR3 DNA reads TGTGCCAGCAGCTCCCCAAGGCAACACAATGAGCAGTTCTTC. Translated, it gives CASSSPRQHNEQFF.

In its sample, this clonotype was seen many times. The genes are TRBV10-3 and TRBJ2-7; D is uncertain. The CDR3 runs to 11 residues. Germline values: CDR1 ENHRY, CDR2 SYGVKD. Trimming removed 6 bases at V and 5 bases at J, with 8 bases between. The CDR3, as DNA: TGTGCCATCAGGGATTTGGACGAGCAGTACTTC. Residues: CAIRDLDEQYF.

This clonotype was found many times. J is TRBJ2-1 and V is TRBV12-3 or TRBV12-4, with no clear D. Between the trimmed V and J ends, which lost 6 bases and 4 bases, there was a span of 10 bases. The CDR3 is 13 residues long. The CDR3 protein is CASSPDTYNEQFF. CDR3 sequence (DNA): TGTGCCAGCAGCCCTGACACTTACAATGAGCAGTTCTTC.

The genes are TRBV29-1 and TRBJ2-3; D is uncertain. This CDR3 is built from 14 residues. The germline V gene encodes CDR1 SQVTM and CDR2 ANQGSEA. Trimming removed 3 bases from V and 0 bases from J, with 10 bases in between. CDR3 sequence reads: CSVDFVLSTDTQYF. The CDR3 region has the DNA TGCAGCGTTGACTTCGTCCTTAGCACAGATACGCAGTATTTT.

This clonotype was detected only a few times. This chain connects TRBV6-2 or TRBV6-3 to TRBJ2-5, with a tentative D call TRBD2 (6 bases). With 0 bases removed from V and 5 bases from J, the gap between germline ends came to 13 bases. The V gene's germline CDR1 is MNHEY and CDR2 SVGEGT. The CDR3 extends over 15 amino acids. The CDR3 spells CASSYSASEWETQYF. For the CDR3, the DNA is TGTGCCAGCAGTTACTCCGCTAGCGAGTGGGAGACCCAGTACTTC.

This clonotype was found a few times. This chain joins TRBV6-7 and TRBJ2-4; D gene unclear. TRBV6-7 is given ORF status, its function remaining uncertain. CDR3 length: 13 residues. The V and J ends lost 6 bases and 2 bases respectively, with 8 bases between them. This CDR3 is CASRAATKNIQYF. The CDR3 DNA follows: TGTGCCAGCAGGGCGGCTACCAAAAACATTCAGTACTTC.

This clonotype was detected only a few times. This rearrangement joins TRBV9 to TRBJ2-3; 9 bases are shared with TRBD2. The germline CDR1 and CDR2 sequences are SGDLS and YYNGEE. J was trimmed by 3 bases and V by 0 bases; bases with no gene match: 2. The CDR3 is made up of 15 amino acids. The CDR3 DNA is TGTGCCAGCAGCGTAGTTAGCGGGAGAACAGATACGCAGTATTTT. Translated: CASSVVSGRTDTQYF.

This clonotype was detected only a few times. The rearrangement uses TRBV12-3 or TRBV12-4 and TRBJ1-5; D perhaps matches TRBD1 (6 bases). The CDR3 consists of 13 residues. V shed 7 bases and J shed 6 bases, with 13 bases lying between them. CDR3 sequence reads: CASTEQGSQPQHF. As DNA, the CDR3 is TGTGCCAGCACCGAACAGGGAAGTCAGCCCCAGCATTTT.

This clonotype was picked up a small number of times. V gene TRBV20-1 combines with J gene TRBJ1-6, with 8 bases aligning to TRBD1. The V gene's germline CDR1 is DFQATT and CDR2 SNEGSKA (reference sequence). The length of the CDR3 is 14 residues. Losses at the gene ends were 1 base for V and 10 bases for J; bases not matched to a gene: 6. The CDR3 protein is CSARATGGGSPLHF. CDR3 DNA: TGCAGTGCTAGAGCCACAGGGGGAGGGTCACCCCTCCACTTT.